This passage covers 4 T cell receptor beta chains from one sample sequenced in a study of Graves' ophthalmopathy and Graves' hyperthyroidism. Scientists amplified the TCR beta CDR3 regions from RNA transcripts. RT-PCR with HTBI primers came first, then second-round multiplex PCR. TCRdb re-called the multiplex PCR reads through MiXCR, storing one row per CDR3 protein. Here the sample spans a few hundred thousand distinct CDR3 sequences, more than 20% being singletons. The specimen was peripheral blood. The receptors originated from a woman aged 18-29 years with stable Graves' hyperthyroidism.

This chain links TRBV7-8 with TRBJ2-5; 11 nucleotides match TRBD1. Germline CDR1 is SGHVS and CDR2 is FQNEAQ. V was clipped by 5 bases and J by 3 bases; unmatched bases: 11. The CDR3 is 17 residues long. The CDR3 DNA reads as TGTGCCAGCAGCCTGTGGACAGGGGGCTCTTGCGAAGAGACCCAGTACTTC. This gives the protein CASSLWTGGSCEETQYF.

This clonotype has at least ten counts. The CDR3 DNA reads as TGTGCCAGCAGCCCTACCTCCGAGAGAGGAGAGACCCAGTACTTC. It codes for CASSPTSERGETQYF. The V and J genes are TRBV13 and TRBJ2-5; D is unclear. There are 15 residues in the CDR3. Germline-derived CDR1 and CDR2 are PRHDT and FYEKMQ (reference sequence). Trimming shortened V by 5 bases and J by 4 bases, and 17 bases separated the two germline ends.

This clonotype was seen at least ten times. The chain links TRBV6-1 to TRBJ2-7; 12 positions agree with TRBD2. The CDR3 has 16 amino acids. The junction had 9 bases not matched to a gene; V was cut back by 6 bases and J by 3 bases. CDR1 is MNHNS, CDR2 SASEGT, per germline. CDR3 in amino acids: CASSLGTSGRYYEQYF. The CDR3 coding sequence is TGTGCCAGCAGCCTTGGGACTAGCGGGCGCTACTACGAGCAGTACTTC.

The rearrangement joins TRBV12-3 or TRBV12-4 to TRBJ1-1; no clear D. The CDR3 is made up of 14 amino acids. The germline V and J ends were trimmed by 2 bases and 2 bases, with 9 bases remaining between them. CDR3 nucleotide sequence: TGTGCCAGCAGTTTAATGTCTCCCAACACTGAAGCTTTCTTT. Its protein is CASSLMSPNTEAFF.